What follows are 12 T cell receptor beta chains derived from one specimen sequenced in a study of shared clonotypes between healthy human individuals. Using immunoSEQ multiplex PCR, the repertoire was profiled, and TCRdb retains in-frame clones only, with some absent. This sample has over a million clones; about 76% occur once, and the top ten carry 1.4%. The sample was memory CD4+ T cells sorted from blood. Indicated subset: CD45RA-negative fraction. Receptors originate from a man in his late teens or twenties in good health.

This chain links TRBV30 with TRBJ2-1, with 7 bases fitting TRBD2. Trimming took 2 bases from V and 4 from J; bases not matched to a gene: 8. Germline V lookup: CDR1 GTSNPN, CDR2 SVGIG (reference sequence). This CDR3 is built from 15 residues. The CDR3 region has the DNA TGTGCCTGGAGTCACGGAGCGGGGATATACAATGAGCAGTTCTTC. This encodes CAWSHGAGIYNEQFF.

This clone was seen many times. The rearrangement joins TRBV19 to TRBJ1-4; D is ambiguous. The CDR3 has 14 amino acids. In germline, CDR1 is LNHDA, CDR2 SQIVND (reference sequence). The V gene lost 5 bases and the J gene lost 4 bases, with 11 bases spanning the gap. The CDR3 is CASSYPSGNEKLFF. The CDR3 DNA sequence: TGTGCCAGTAGTTATCCCAGCGGTAATGAAAAACTGTTTTTT.

V and J are TRBV7-9 and TRBJ2-3, with a possible D match to TRBD2 (7 bases). The CDR3 sequence is 19 residues long. CDR1 and CDR2 (germline): SEHNR, FQNEAQ (reference sequence). Trimming pared 3 bases from V and 2 bases from J, leaving 24 bases between. CDR3 DNA: TGTGCCAGCAGCTTTCCCCCCCTTGGGCGGGGGCCCCTCACAGATACGCAGTATTTT. Its protein product is CASSFPPLGRGPLTDTQYF.

The chain links TRBV7-9 to TRBJ1-2; 9 bases are a match to TRBD1. The V and J ends lost 7 bases and 1 base, in that order; junction bases with no gene match: 4. The CDR3 is made up of 14 amino acids. CDR1 and CDR2 (germline): SEHNR, FQNEAQ (reference sequence). CDR3 sequence: CASTEDRGNYGYTF. In nucleotides, the CDR3 is TGTGCCAGCACTGAGGACAGGGGTAACTATGGCTACACCTTC.

CDR3 sequence reads: CASSQDPDRHTGELFF. CDR3 coding DNA: TGCGCCAGCAGCCAAGATCCGGACAGACACACCGGGGAGCTGTTTTTT. This chain joins TRBV4-1 and TRBJ2-2; D is possibly TRBD1 (6 bases). Germline values: CDR1 MGHRA, CDR2 YSYEKL. This CDR3 contains 16 residues. Trimming took off 0 bases at V and 3 bases at J, with 11 bases between the two ends.

The chain has TRBV6-5 and TRBJ2-5; D may be TRBD2 (6 bases). The germline CDR1 and CDR2 sequences are MNHEY and SVGAGI. The CDR3 loop spans 15 amino acids. V was pared by 6 bases and J by 1 base, with 15 bases between. The CDR3 coding sequence is TGTGCCAGCAGCCGGGCGGGGATGACCCAAGAGACCCAGTACTTC. Encoded protein: CASSRAGMTQETQYF.

The chain is built from TRBV10-3 and TRBJ2-1; 7 bases are shared with TRBD2. Trimming cost V 9 bases and J 9 bases; bases outside gene matches: 5. The germline gives CDR1 ENHRY, CDR2 SYGVKD. CDR3 size: 11 residues. The CDR3 loop reads CAIAGSGEQFF. CDR3 in DNA: TGTGCCATAGCGGGAAGCGGTGAGCAGTTCTTC.

V and J are TRBV5-1 and TRBJ2-1; D might be TRBD2 (6 bases). The CDR3 is 15 residues long. Germline V gene data show CDR1 as SGHRS and CDR2 as YFSETQ. V dropped 2 bases and J dropped 10 bases, with 19 bases sitting between them. The CDR3: CASSFGGATYEEQFF. The CDR3 DNA is TGCGCCAGCAGCTTTGGAGGGGCCACTTACGAGGAGCAGTTCTTC.

This clone showed up just once. V usage is TRBV7-9 and J usage is TRBJ1-4; TRBD1 might be the D (6 bases). Trimming cost V 1 base and J 8 bases, with 14 bases left between them. CDR1 is SEHNR and CDR2 is FQNEAQ in the germline V gene (reference sequence). The CDR3 contains 15 residues. The CDR3 nucleotides are TGTGCCAGCAGCTTAGAGTACAGGGCGGGCGAAAAACTGTTTTTT. Translated: CASSLEYRAGEKLFF.

CDR3 residues: CASSDGPYGYTF. DNA of the CDR3: TGTGCCAGCAGCGACGGTCCCTATGGCTACACCTTC. The chain links TRBV9 to TRBJ1-2, with D unclear. V gave up 3 bases and J gave up 4 bases, with 7 bases separating them. The CDR3 contains 12 residues. Germline V gives CDR1 SGDLS, CDR2 YYNGEE.

This sequence joins TRBV5-4 and TRBJ1-2; D is perhaps TRBD1 (6 bases). This CDR3 comprises 15 residues. Trimming pared 4 bases from V and 1 base from J, leaving 14 bases between. Germline loops: CDR1 SGHNT, CDR2 YYREEE (reference sequence). Here the CDR3 DNA reads TGTGCCAGCAGCCCACTGGACAGAAATAACTATGGCTACACCTTC. Amino acid sequence: CASSPLDRNNYGYTF.

V is TRBV7-2 and J is TRBJ2-5, with D tentatively TRBD1 (5 bases). CDR1 and CDR2 (germline): SGHTA, FQGNSA. This CDR3 spans 14 amino acids. V was pared by 8 bases and J by 5 bases, with 18 bases between. CDR3 sequence: CASGSGHPRETQYF. The CDR3 nucleotides are TGTGCCAGCGGGTCCGGACATCCCCGCGAGACCCAGTACTTC.